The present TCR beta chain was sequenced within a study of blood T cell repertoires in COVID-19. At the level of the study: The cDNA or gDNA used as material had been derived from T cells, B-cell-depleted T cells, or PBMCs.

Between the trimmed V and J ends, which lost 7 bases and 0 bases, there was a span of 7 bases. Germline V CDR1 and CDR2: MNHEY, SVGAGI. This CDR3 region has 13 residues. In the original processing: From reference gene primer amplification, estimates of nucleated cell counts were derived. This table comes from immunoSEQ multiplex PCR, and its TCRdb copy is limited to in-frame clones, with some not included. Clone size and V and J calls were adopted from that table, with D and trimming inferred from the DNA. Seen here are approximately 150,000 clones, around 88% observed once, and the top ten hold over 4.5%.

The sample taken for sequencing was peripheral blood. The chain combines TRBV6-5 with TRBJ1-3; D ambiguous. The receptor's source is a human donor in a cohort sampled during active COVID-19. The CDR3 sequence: CASKGGSGNTIYF. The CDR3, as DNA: TGTGCCAGCAAGGGAGGCTCTGGAAACACCATATATTTT.